The present T cell receptor (beta chain) was sequenced within a study of T cells expressing NK-cell markers. Study summary: From sorted CD3+CD56+NKG2C+, CD3+CD56+NKG2C- and CD3+CD56-NKG2C+ T cells came the TCR beta repertoires. Within the sequenced cohort of eight donors, seven exhibited HCMV seropositivity and one was seronegative.

TCRdb re-called the 5' RACE reads; one entry per CDR3 protein, DNA not given. Its table lists around 260,000 distinct CDR3 sequences. Study-level points and caveats: Whether expanded NKG2C+ T cell clones were HCMV specific stayed uncertain. Dominant NKG2C+ clonotypes in a handful of donors made up about 1.0-7.5% of CD8+ T cells.

With respect to this clonotype: Its antigen is currently unknown.

The CDR3 has 15 amino acids. Sequencing used blood T cells: a sorted CD56 or NKG2C T cell subset, CD4+ or CD8+ T cells, or bulk PBMC T cells (not recorded which). The gene calls are TRBV12-3 or TRBV12-4 and TRBJ1-3; without DNA, the TCRdb call of TRBD1 cannot be checked. The TCR comes from a woman aged 18 to 75 in good health. The chain's CDR3 is CASPYPGHSGNTIYF.